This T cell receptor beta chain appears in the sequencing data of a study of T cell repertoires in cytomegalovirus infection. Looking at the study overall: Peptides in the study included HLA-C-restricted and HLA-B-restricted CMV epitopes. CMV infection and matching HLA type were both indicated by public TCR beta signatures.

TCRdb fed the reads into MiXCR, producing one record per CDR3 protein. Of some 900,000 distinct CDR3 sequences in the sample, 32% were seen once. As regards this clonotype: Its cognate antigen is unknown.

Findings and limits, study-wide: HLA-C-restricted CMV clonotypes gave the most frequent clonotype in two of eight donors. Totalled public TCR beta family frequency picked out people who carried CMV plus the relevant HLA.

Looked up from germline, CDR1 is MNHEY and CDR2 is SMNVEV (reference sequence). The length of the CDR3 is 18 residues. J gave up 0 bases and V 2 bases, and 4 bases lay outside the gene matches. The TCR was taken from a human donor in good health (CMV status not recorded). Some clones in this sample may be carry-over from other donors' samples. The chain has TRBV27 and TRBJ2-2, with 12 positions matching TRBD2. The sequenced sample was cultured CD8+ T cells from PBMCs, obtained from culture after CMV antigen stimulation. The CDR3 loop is CASSLLAGGNPNTGELFF. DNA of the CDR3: TGTGCCAGCAGTTTACTAGCGGGGGGGAACCCGAACACCGGGGAGCTGTTTTTT.